This T cell receptor beta chain was identified in a study of T-cell reconstitution after alpha-beta-depleted transplantation in children. The V end was cut by 2 bases, the J end by 0 bases, with 14 bases between. The CDR3 covers 17 residues. The germline V gene encodes CDR1 KGHSH and CDR2 LQKENI. Whole-study results and caveats: Some patients' high day-60 TCRbeta diversity was attributed to recipient cells surviving conditioning.

This clonotype was recorded a few times. Its antigen is not identified. A TCRbeta library incorporating unique molecular identifiers was prepared. TCRdb reprocessed the PCR reads with MiXCR, giving one entry per CDR3 protein. This table holds approximately 400,000 distinct CDR3 sequences, around 15% found once. This specimen was PBMCs, mostly from graft donor cells, taken 360 days after TCRalphabeta/CD19-depleted stem cell transplant. The genes are TRBV18 and TRBJ2-4, with a weak D call TRBD1 (6 bases). The sequence derives from a boy in the first two years of life who had a stem cell transplant for Wiskott-Aldrich syndrome, so the T cells may come from the graft donor. In nucleotides, the CDR3 is TGTGCCAGCTCACCATTAGGGACAACATTAGCCAAAAACATTCAGTACTTC. Translation gives CASSPLGTTLAKNIQYF.